One sample yielded the 6 T cell receptor beta chains listed below, sequenced in a study of T cell responses to AZD1222 COVID-19 vaccine. This table comes from immunoSEQ multiplex PCR, and its TCRdb copy is limited to in-frame clones, with some not included. In the table there are about 120,000 clones, 88% of which are singletons. The material sequenced was peripheral blood, taken on day 0 of AZD1222 vaccination. Receptors originate from an adult in good health.

The chain couples TRBV6-6 to TRBJ2-5; D may be TRBD1 (7 bases). Germline-derived CDR1 and CDR2 are MNHNY and SVGAGI (reference sequence). There are 15 residues in the CDR3. Trimming took off 2 bases at V and 5 bases at J, with 15 bases between the two ends. The DNA of the CDR3 is TGTGCCAGCAGTTACCAGGGGGGATCATCGGAGACCCAGTACTTC. Translation gives CASSYQGGSSETQYF.

The rearrangement links TRBV7-2 to TRBJ2-1; tentative D call: TRBD1 (6 bases). This CDR3 is 14 amino acids long. V was cut by 5 bases and J by 5 bases, with 13 bases left in between. The V gene's germline CDR1 is SGHTA and CDR2 FQGNSA. As DNA, the CDR3 is TGTGCCAGCAGCCCCGGACAGTTTAACAATGAGCAGTTCTTC. This translates into CASSPGQFNNEQFF.

For this clone: In the same sample, other DNA sequences code for this CDR3. CDR3 amino acids: CASSFGGRLNTEAFF. The CDR3 DNA sequence: TGTGCCAGCAGCTTCGGGGGTAGATTGAACACTGAAGCTTTCTTT. The chain uses TRBV5-6 and TRBJ1-1; perhaps TRBD1 as D (5 bases). CDR1 is SGHDT, CDR2 YYEEEE, per germline. V lost 2 bases to trimming and J lost 0 bases, with 11 bases between them. This CDR3 region has 15 residues. Full variable domain (rest looked up from reference TRBV5-6 and TRBJ1-1): DAGVTQSPTHLIKTRGQQVTLRCSPKSGHDTVSWYQQALGQGPQFIFQYYEEEERQRGNFPDRFSGHQFPNYSSELNVNALLLGDSALYLCASSFGGRLNTEAFFGQGTRLTVV.

This chain connects TRBV6-5 to TRBJ1-1; no clear D. The CDR3 extends over 14 amino acids. V was clipped by 7 bases and J by 1 base, with 13 bases between them. The germline V gene encodes CDR1 MNHEY and CDR2 SVGAGI. CDR3: CASNQNLGNTEAFF. The CDR3 nucleotides read TGTGCCAGCAATCAAAATTTGGGGAACACTGAAGCTTTCTTT.

The rearrangement joins TRBV5-5 to TRBJ1-6, with a possible D match to TRBD1 (6 bases). Trimming stripped 0 bases from V and 6 bases from J, with 13 bases between. The germline gives CDR1 SGHKS, CDR2 YYEKEE (reference sequence). This CDR3 has 16 amino acids. This CDR3 is CASSLEGGWTNSPLHF. As DNA, the CDR3 is TGTGCCAGCAGCTTGGAGGGGGGGTGGACTAATTCACCCCTCCACTTT.

This clone was observed a single time. The CDR3, as DNA: TGTGCCACCAGCAGGGGGGACAGGGAAAACACCGGGGAGCTGTTTTTT. Protein: CATSRGDRENTGELFF. This sequence joins TRBV15 and TRBJ2-2; the match to TRBD1 covers 9 bases. In germline, CDR1 is LNHNV, CDR2 YYDKDF (reference sequence). This CDR3 has 16 amino acids. The J segment lost 2 bases and the V segment lost 3 bases, leaving 4 bases of the junction unmatched.